Listed below are T cell receptor beta chains from one sample, sequenced in a study of blood T cell repertoires in COVID-19. Repertoires were generated with immunoSEQ multiplex PCR, while TCRdb's copy carries only in-frame clones and drops some. There are 50,000 or so clones in the sample; roughly nine tenths occur only once, and about 10% lies in the top ten. Sequencing was done on a sample of peripheral blood. The receptors stem from an elderly woman with acute or convalescent COVID-19. Both conserved end residues are part of each CDR3. A D gene is named only where the DNA matches it firmly. Where a row states a size, it is once, few, many or the class of an expanded clone; other rows omit it.

TRBJ2-6 once TRBV6-2/TRBV6-3 TRBD2 TGTGCCAGCAGTTACGGGGGGGGAGACTCTGGGGCCAACGTCCTGACTTTC CASSYGGGDSGANVLTF
TRBJ1-5 NA TRBV6-5 TRBD1 TGTGCCAGCAGGCTCAGGGGGAATCAGCCCCAGCATTTT CASRLRGNQPQHF
TRBJ1-1 NA TRBV7-2 TRBD1 TGTGCCAGCAGATTTGGACAGGCGAACACTGAAGCTTTCTTT CASRFGQANTEAFF
TRBJ2-2 NA TRBV19 TRBD2 TGTGCCAGTAGTATCGGGACTAGCGGGAACACCGGGGAGCTGTTTTTT CASSIGTSGNTGELFF
TRBJ1-1 NA TRBV5-1 NA TGCGCCAGCAGCGTTACAGGGATCGCTGAAGCTTTCTTT CASSVTGIAEAFF
TRBJ1-1 NA TRBV18 NA TGTGCCAGCTCACCTCGGCATCAGGGGTTATTTGTGAACACTGAAGCTTTCTTT CASSPRHQGLFVNTEAFF
TRBJ1-3 NA TRBV5-1 NA TGCGCCAGCAGCTCCCGGACAGATCCTGGAAACACCATATATTTT CASSSRTDPGNTIYF
TRBJ2-5 NA TRBV7-7 NA TGTGCTAGCAGCTTAAGGGTAGCGGAGACCCAGTACTTC CASSLRVAETQYF
TRBJ1-4 NA TRBV18 NA TGTGCCAGCTCACCTGCGGAGAATGAAAAACTGTTTTTT CASSPAENEKLFF
TRBJ1-1 NA TRBV12-3/TRBV12-4 TRBD1 TGTGCCAGCAGTAGGACAGGGGATACTGAAGCTTTCTTT CASSRTGDTEAFF
TRBJ2-5 NA TRBV29-1 TRBD2 TGCAGCGTTGCCGGGACTAGCGGGAGAGGTCAAGAGACCCAGTACTTC CSVAGTSGRGQETQYF
TRBJ2-4 once TRBV7-8 TRBD1 TGTGCCAGCAGCTTAGTTCAGGGGGCGAGGCTGGCCAAAAACATTCAGTACTTC CASSLVQGARLAKNIQYF
TRBJ2-7 NA TRBV5-1 TRBD1 TGCGCCAGCAGCGCAGGGGGCACCGATTCCTACGAGCAGTACTTC CASSAGGTDSYEQYF
TRBJ2-7 NA TRBV7-9 NA TGTGCCAGCAGTTATAGTAACTACGAGCAGTACTTC CASSYSNYEQYF
TRBJ2-7 NA TRBV5-4 TRBD2 TGTGCCAGCAGCTCGGGGGGGTTCTACGAGCAGTACTTC CASSSGGFYEQYF
TRBJ1-6 few TRBV28 TRBD1 TGTGCCAGCAGCCGGACCGGGACAGGGGTACTCCCCCTCCACTTT CASSRTGTGVLPLHF
TRBJ2-3 NA TRBV27 TRBD2 TGTGCCAGCAGTTCTAGACTAGCGGCCTCCACAGATACGCAGTATTTT CASSSRLAASTDTQYF
TRBJ2-7 NA TRBV30 TRBD2 TGTGCCTGGAAGCGGGAGCTAGAGCAGTACTTC CAWKRELEQYF
TRBJ2-7 NA TRBV7-9 TRBD1 TGTGCCAGCAGCTTAGGACCCGGGACAGGGGACCACGAGCAGTACTTC CASSLGPGTGDHEQYF
TRBJ2-2 NA TRBV7-8 TRBD1 TGTGCCAGCACGGGGACAGCCAACACCGGGGAGCTGTTTTTT CASTGTANTGELFF
TRBJ2-3 NA TRBV7-9 TRBD2 TGTGCCAGCAGCTTAGCGAGGGCTAGCGGGAGTTTTGTTACGCAGTATTTT CASSLARASGSFVTQYF
TRBJ2-7 NA TRBV5-1 TRBD1 TGCGCCAGCAGCACTCGGACAGGGCGTGAGCAGTACTTC CASSTRTGREQYF
TRBJ2-1 NA TRBV2 TRBD2 TGTGCCAGCAGTGAAGTGGGGGGACTAAGGAGCTCCTACAATGAGCAGTTCTTC CASSEVGGLRSSYNEQFF
TRBJ2-1 few TRBV5-8 TRBD2 TGTGCCAGGAGGGGACTAGCGGGAGGAAGGGGACACAATGAGCAGTTCTTC CARRGLAGGRGHNEQFF
TRBJ1-1 NA TRBV6-5 NA TGTGCCAGCAGTTACTCGAGGGAAGGGAACACTGAAGCTTTCTTT CASSYSREGNTEAFF
TRBJ1-4 NA TRBV9 TRBD1 TGTGCCAGCAGCGTAGCCCAGGGGGCGAATGAAAAACTGTTTTTT CASSVAQGANEKLFF
TRBJ2-7 NA TRBV10-3 TRBD2 TGTGCCACCCGTGGCGGGAGGGAAACACACTACTCCGAGCAGTACTTC CATRGGRETHYSEQYF
TRBJ1-2 NA TRBV7-9 NA TGTGCCAGCAGCTTCGGGGAAGGGCCGTATGGCTACACCTTC CASSFGEGPYGYTF
TRBJ2-4 NA TRBV24-1 NA TGTGCCACCAGTGACATGAAGACGGACACACTCGGGGGCATTCAGTACTTC CATSDMKTDTLGGIQYF
TRBJ1-1 NA TRBV6-5 NA TGTGCCAGCAGACACCGCGCGGTGAACACTGAAGCTTTCTTT CASRHRAVNTEAFF
TRBJ2-5 NA TRBV5-1 TRBD2 TGCGCCAGCAGCTCGGGGGGTTACCAAGAGACCCAGTACTTC CASSSGGYQETQYF
TRBJ2-1 NA TRBV11-2 NA TGTGCCAGCAGCTTTTCCCGGAGCTCCTACAATGAGCAGTTCTTC CASSFSRSSYNEQFF
TRBJ2-3 NA TRBV6-2/TRBV6-3 NA TGTGCCAGCAGTTACTCCGGTGTGGCGCAGTATTTT CASSYSGVAQYF
TRBJ1-2 once TRBV18 NA TGTGCCAGCTCACCAGGGAGAGACTATGGCTACACCTTC CASSPGRDYGYTF
TRBJ2-6 NA TRBV3-1/TRBV3-2 TRBD2 TGTGCCAGCAGCCCAGCTAGCGGGAGGGGGGCTTCTGGGGCCAACGTCCTGACTTTC CASSPASGRGASGANVLTF
TRBJ1-2 NA TRBV2 NA TGTGCCAGCAGTGCCAGGGTGTCTGATGGCTACACCTTC CASSARVSDGYTF
TRBJ2-1 NA TRBV9 TRBD2 TGTGCCAGCAGCGTAGCTACTGGGACTAGCGGGAGACTTGAGCAGTTCTTC CASSVATGTSGRLEQFF
TRBJ2-1 NA TRBV24-1 TRBD1 TGTGCCACCAGTGACCCTGAGAGGGGGCGGGCCAATGAGCAGTTCTTC CATSDPERGRANEQFF
TRBJ2-5 NA TRBV3-1/TRBV3-2 NA TGTGCCAGCAGCCAAGGCGGGGTCCGTCAAGAGACCCAGTACTTC CASSQGGVRQETQYF
TRBJ2-5 NA TRBV6-6 NA TGTGCCAGCAGTTACGGACAGACCCAAGAGACCCAGTACTTC CASSYGQTQETQYF
TRBJ2-3 NA TRBV4-3 NA TGCGCCAGCAGCCAAGAAGGGAGTTCAGATACGCAGTATTTT CASSQEGSSDTQYF
TRBJ2-1 once TRBV5-1 TRBD2 TGCGCCAGCAGCTTGTCAGTTAGCGGGAGCAATGAGCAGTTCTTC CASSLSVSGSNEQFF
TRBJ2-7 NA TRBV28 NA TGTGCCAGCATAAAAGGAGGGCCCTCCCGCTACGAGCAGTACTTC CASIKGGPSRYEQYF
TRBJ2-7 NA TRBV7-9 TRBD2 TGTGCCAGCAGCTCCGACGGGAGGTGGCAGTACTTC CASSSDGRWQYF
TRBJ2-7 NA TRBV29-1 TRBD2 TGCAGCGTCAGGGACTACCTCTACGAGCAGTACTTC CSVRDYLYEQYF
TRBJ1-2 NA TRBV5-1 TRBD1 TGCGCCAGCAGCTCCGGACAGGGGGCGCGGGGTTATGGCTACACCTTC CASSSGQGARGYGYTF
TRBJ1-3 once TRBV19 NA TGTGCCAGTAGTAGCGGCGGGAGCTCTGGAAACACCATATATTTT CASSSGGSSGNTIYF